This T cell receptor beta chain was recorded in a study of cytomegalovirus exposure and HLA in healthy donors. Across the whole study: The 90 to 150 validation repertoires used a platform that matched the one used for the 550 to 800 first-cohort repertoires, as a later analysis reported.

Study findings and constraints: Most TCR sequences proved rare, with some public TCRs found in many donors. The study flagged about 160 TCR beta chains as cytomegalovirus-associated. Testing in vitro showed a few CMV-associated chains specific for CMV antigens.

The CDR3 has 12 residues. V was shortened by 4 bases and J by 8 bases, with 10 bases between the two germline ends. Germline assignment: CDR1 SGHNT and CDR2 YYREEE (reference sequence). Produced via immunoSEQ multiplex PCR; TCRdb's table is partial and in-frame only. The table shows roughly 200,000 clones, with roughly 77% occurring only once. Worth noting for this clone: The target antigen is unknown.

This TCR derives from a young woman in good health and CMV-seronegative. Material for sequencing was PBMCs. The chain couples TRBV5-4 to TRBJ2-1; D is perhaps TRBD2 (7 bases). The CDR3 is CASSGGAYEQFF. CDR3 bases: TGTGCCAGCAGCGGGGGGGCTTATGAGCAGTTCTTC.